A single count supports the clone carrying this T cell receptor beta chain. No antigen is known for it. The CDR3 contains 17 residues. From germline, CDR1 is SGHRS and CDR2 YFSETQ. With 4 bases clipped from V and 0 bases from J, the junction kept 8 bases outside the gene matches. The sample originates from a study of cytomegalovirus exposure and HLA in healthy donors. Here immunoSEQ multiplex PCR was the method, and the copy in TCRdb shows in-frame clones only, minus some. The data show 120,000 to 150,000 clones, 80% to 90% seen once. The donors were part of the validation cohort, which consisted of more than 90 subjects and was separate from the first cohort of several hundred subjects. Study-wide results and limits: Among TCR beta chains, those listed as cytomegalovirus-associated numbered fewer than 200. In vitro work confirmed that three CMV-associated chains recognize CMV antigens.

The chain couples TRBV5-1 to TRBJ2-3, with 10 positions matching TRBD1. The TCR originated in a man between 18 and 29 years old in good health and CMV-seropositive. Sequenced sample: PBMCs. DNA for the CDR3: TGCGCCAGCAGCCTGGACAGGGGGGGAGGAAGCACAGATACGCAGTATTTT. It is translated as CASSLDRGGGSTDTQYF.